This TCR beta chain was captured by sequencing in a study of T cells after yellow fever vaccination. Study overall: Any fraction with a low cell number was prepared using SMART-Seq v4 Ultra Low Input. Study-wide results and caveats: FACS-sorted repertoires could harbor abundant contaminating bulk-population clonotypes. After the booster, about 95% of CD4 and about nine tenths of CD8 primary-response clones were re-detected.

This CDR3 is 13 amino acids long. Germline CDR1 SQVTM, CDR2 ANQGSEA. Trimming took 6 bases from V and 1 from J, leaving 13 bases between them. This clonotype occurred a few times. Its antigen is as yet unknown. Researchers made TCR cDNA using 5'RACE template switching, and this step added a universal primer site and UMIs. TCRdb reanalysed the 5' RACE reads using MiXCR and keeps one entry per CDR3 protein. The sample has roughly 250,000 distinct CDR3 sequences; roughly 13% are singletons. This receptor was obtained from a man younger than 45 who received the YFV17D yellow fever vaccine. V usage is TRBV29-1 and J usage is TRBJ2-7; D is perhaps TRBD1 (5 bases). Specimen: CD4+ T cells sorted from PBMCs, collected 45 days after the yellow fever booster vaccination. The CDR3: CSVRQSLSYEQYF. The CDR3 region has the DNA TGCAGCGTACGACAGAGCCTGTCCTACGAGCAGTACTTC.